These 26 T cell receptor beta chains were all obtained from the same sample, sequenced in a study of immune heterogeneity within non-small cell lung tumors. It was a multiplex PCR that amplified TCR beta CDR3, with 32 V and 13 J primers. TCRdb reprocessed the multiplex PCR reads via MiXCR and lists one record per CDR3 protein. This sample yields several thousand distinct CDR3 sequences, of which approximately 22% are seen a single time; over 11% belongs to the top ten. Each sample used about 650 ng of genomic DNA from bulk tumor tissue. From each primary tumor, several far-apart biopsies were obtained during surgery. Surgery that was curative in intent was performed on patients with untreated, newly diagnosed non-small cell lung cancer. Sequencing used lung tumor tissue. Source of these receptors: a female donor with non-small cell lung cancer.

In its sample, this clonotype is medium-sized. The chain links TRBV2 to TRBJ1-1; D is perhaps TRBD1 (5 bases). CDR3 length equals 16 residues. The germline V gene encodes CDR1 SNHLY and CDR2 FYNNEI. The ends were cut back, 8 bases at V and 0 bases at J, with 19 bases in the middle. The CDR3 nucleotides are TGTGCCAGCGCCCGAGGGGCGAGGCCTATGAACACTGAAGCTTTCTTT. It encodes CASARGARPMNTEAFF.

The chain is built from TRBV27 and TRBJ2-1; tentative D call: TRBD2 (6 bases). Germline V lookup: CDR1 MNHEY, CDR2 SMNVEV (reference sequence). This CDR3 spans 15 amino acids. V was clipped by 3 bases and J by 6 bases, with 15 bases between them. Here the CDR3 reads CASSFLNPGLNEQFF. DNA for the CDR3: TGTGCCAGCAGTTTCCTGAACCCGGGACTCAATGAGCAGTTCTTC.

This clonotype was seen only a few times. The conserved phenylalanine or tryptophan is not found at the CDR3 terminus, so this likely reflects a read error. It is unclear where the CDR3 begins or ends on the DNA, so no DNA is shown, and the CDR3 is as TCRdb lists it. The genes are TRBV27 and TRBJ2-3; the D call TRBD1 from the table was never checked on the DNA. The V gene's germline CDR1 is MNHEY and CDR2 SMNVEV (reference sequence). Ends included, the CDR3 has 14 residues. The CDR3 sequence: CASSRGQGSWDFGP.

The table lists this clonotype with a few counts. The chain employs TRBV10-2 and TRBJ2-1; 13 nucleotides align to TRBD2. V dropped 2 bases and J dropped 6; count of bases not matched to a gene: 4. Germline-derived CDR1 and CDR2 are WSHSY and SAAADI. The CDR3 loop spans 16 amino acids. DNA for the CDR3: TGCGCCAGCAGTGAGCGAGGGACTAGCGGGACCAATGAGCAGTTCTTC. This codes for CASSERGTSGTNEQFF.

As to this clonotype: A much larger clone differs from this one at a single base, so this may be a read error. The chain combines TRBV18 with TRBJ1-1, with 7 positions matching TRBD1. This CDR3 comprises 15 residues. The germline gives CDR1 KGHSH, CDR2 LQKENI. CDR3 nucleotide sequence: TGTGCCAGATCACAGACAGGGACTTTATTCACTGAAGCTTTCTTT. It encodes CARSQTGTLFTEAFF. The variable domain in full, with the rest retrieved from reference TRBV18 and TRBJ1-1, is NAGVMQNPRHLVRRRGQEARLRCSPMKGHSHVYWYRQLPEEGLKFMVYLQKENIIDESGMPKERFSAEFPKEGPSILRIQQVVRGDSAAYFCARSQTGTLFTEAFFGQGTRLTVV.

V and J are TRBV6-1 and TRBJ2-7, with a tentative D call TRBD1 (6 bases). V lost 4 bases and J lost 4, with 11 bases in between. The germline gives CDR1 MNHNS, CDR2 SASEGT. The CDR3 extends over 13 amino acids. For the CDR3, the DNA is TGTGCCAGCAGTGGGCAGGGGAAATACGAGCAGTACTTC. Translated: CASSGQGKYEQYF.

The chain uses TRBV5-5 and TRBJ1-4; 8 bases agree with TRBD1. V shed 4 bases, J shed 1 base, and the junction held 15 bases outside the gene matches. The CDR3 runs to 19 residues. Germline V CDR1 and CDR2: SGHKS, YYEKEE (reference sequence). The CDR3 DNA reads TGTGCCAGCAGCCCCAGGCCAGGGGGCGCCAGGGGAACTAATGAAAAACTGTTTTTT. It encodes CASSPRPGGARGTNEKLFF.

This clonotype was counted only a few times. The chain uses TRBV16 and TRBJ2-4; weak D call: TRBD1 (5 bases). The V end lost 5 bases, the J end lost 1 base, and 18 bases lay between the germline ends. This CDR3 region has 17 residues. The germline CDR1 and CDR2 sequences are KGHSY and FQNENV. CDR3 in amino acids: CASSAPGNVDAKNIQYF. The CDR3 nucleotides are TGTGCCAGCAGCGCCCCAGGGAATGTTGATGCCAAAAACATTCAGTACTTC.

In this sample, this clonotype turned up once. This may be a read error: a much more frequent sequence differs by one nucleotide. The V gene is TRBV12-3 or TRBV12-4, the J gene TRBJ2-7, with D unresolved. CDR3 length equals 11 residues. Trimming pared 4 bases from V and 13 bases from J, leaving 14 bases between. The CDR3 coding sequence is TGTGCCAGCAGTTCTACGGTTGGGCATTACTTC. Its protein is CASSSTVGHYF.

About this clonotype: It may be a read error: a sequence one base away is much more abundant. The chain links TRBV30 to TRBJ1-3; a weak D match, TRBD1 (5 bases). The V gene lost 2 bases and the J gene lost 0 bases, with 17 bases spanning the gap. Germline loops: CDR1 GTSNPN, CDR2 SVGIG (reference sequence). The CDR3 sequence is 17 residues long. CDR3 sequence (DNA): TGTGCCTGGAGTCCCAGGACGGGGGTTGTCTCTGGAAACACCATATATTTT. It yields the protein CAWSPRTGVVSGNTIYF.

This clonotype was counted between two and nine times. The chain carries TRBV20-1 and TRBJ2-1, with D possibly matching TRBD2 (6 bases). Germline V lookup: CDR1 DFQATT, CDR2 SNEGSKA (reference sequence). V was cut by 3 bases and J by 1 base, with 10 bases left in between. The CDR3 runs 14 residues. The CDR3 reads CSASRDFSYNEQFF. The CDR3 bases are TGCAGTGCTAGCCGGGACTTTTCCTACAATGAGCAGTTCTTC.

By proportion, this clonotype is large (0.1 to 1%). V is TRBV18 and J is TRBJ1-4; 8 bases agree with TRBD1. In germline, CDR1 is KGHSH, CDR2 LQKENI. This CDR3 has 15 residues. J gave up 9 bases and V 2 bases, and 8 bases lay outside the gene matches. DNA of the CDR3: TGTGCCAGCTCACCAGCGGGGACAGGCATGCAAAAACTGTTTTTT. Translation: CASSPAGTGMQKLFF.

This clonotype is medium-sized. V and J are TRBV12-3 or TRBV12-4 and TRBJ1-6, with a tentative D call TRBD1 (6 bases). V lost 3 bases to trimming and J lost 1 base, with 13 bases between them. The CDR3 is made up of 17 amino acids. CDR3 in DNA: TGTGCCAGCAGTTTCGGCAGGGGTGTATCCTATAATTCACCCCTCCACTTT. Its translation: CASSFGRGVSYNSPLHF.

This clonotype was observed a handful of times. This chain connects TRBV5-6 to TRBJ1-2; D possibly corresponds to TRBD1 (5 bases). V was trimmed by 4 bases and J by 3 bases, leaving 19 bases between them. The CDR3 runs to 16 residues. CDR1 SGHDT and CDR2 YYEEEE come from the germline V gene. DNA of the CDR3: TGTGCCAGCAGCCAGCTGGCAGGTCGGGGGGACTATGGCTACACCTTC. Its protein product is CASSQLAGRGDYGYTF.

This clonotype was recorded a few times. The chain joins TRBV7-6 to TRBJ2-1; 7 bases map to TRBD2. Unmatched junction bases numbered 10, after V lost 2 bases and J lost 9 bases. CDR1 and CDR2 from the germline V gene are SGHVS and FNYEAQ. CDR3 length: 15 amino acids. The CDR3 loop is CASSLNLAVEGEQFF. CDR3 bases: TGTGCCAGCAGCTTAAACCTAGCGGTAGAGGGTGAGCAGTTCTTC.

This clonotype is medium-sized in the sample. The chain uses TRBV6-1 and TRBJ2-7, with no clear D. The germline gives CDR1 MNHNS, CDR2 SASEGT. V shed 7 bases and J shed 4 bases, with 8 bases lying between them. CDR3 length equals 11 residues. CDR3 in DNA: TGTGCCAGCAATTCGGGTTACGAGCAGTACTTC. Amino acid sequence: CASNSGYEQYF.

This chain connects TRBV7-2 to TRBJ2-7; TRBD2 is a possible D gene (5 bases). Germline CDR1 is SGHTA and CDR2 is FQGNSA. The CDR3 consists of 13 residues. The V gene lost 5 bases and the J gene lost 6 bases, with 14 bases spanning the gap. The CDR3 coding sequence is TGTGCCAGCAGCGACTACAGCCGGGGCGAGCAGTACTTC. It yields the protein CASSDYSRGEQYF.

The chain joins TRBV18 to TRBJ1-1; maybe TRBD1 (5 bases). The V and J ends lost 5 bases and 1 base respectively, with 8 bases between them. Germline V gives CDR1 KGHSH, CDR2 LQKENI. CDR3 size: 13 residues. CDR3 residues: CASSTGRNTEAFF. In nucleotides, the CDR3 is TGTGCCAGCTCAACGGGACGGAACACTGAAGCTTTCTTT.

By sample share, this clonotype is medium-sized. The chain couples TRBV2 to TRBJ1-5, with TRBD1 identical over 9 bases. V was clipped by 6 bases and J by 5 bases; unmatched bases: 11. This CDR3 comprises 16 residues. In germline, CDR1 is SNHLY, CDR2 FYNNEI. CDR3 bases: TGTGCCAGCAGCAAAACACAGGGGGCGCGATATCAGCCCCAGCATTTT. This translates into CASSKTQGARYQPQHF.

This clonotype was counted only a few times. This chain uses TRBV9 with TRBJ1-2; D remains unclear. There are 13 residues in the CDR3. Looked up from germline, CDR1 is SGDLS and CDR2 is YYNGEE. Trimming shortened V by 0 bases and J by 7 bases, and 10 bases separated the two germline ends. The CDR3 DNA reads TGTGCCAGCAGCGTAGCGCCGGCTTCTGGCTACACCTTC. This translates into CASSVAPASGYTF.

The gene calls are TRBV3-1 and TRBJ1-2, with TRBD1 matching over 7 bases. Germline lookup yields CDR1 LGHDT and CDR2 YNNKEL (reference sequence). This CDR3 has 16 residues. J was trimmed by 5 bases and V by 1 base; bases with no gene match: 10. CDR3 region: CASSQAWDSPYYGYTF. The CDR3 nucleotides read TGTGCCAGCAGCCAAGCCTGGGACAGTCCCTATTATGGCTACACCTTC.

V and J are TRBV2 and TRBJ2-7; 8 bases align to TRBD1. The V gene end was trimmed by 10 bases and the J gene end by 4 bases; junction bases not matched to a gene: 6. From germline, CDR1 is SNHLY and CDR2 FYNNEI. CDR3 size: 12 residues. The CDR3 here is CAIGTGTYEQYF. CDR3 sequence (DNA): TGTGCCATCGGGACAGGCACTTACGAGCAGTACTTC.

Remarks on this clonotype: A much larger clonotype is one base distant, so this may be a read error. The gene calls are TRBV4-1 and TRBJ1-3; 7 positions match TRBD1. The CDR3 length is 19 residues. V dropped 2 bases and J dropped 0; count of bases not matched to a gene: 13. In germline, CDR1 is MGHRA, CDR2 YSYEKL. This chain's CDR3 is CASSQIPAQGRNSGNTIYF. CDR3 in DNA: TGCGCCAGCAGCCAAATCCCCGCACAGGGGCGAAACTCTGGAAACACCATATATTTT.

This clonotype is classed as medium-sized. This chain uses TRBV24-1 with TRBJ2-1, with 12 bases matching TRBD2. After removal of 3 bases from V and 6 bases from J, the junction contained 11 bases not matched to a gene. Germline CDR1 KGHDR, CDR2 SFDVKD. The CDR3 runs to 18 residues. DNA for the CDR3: TGTGCCACCAGTGATCCCTCCTCTAGCGGGAGGGGGGGCAATGAGCAGTTCTTC. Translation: CATSDPSSSGRGGNEQFF.

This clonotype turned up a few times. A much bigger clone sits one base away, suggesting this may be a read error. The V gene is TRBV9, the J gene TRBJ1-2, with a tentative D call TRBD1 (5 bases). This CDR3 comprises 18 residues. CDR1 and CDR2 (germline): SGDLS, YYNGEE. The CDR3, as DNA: TGTGCCAGCAGCGTAGCAGTGGGGAGGGGCGCAGATGACTATTGCTACACCTTC. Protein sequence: CASSVAVGRGADDYCYTF.

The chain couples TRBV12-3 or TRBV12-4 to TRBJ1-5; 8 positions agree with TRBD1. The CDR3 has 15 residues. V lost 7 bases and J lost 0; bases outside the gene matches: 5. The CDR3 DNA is TGTGCCAGCACCTCGACAGGGGATAGCAATCAGCCCCAGCATTTT. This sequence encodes CASTSTGDSNQPQHF.